This T cell receptor beta chain was identified during a study of blood T cells in healthy people across ages. Using a J-beta primer mix together with a sample-barcoded 5' primer, a second PCR was run for roughly 6 to 11 cycles. From the 5' RACE reads, TCRdb called clonotypes with MiXCR, one entry per CDR3 protein. The sample holds 650,000 to 900,000 distinct CDR3 sequences, about 59% seen once. CDR1 is LGHNA and CDR2 is YNFKEQ in the germline V gene. The CDR3 runs to 17 residues. J was trimmed by 1 base and V by 3 bases; bases with no gene match: 5. The source is a young man in good health. The V gene is TRBV4-2, the J gene TRBJ2-3; 12 nucleotides line up with TRBD2. Sequenced material: blood. CDR3 in DNA: TGTGCCAGCAGCCAGGCTAGCGGGGGGGGACGCACAGATACGCAGTATTTT. Translation: CASSQASGGGRTDTQYF.